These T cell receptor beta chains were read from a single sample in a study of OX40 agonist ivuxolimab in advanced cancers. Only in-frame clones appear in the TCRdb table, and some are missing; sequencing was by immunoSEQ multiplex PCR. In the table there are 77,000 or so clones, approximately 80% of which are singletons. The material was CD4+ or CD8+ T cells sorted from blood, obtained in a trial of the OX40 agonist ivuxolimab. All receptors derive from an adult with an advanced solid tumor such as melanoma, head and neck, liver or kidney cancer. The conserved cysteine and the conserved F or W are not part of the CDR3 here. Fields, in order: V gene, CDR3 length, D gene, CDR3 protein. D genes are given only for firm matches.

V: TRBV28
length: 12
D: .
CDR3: ASSLRATKEKLF

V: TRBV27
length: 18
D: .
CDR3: ASSLSPIQGRGSGNQPQH

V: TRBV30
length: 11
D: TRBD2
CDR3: AVSGGQKYEQY

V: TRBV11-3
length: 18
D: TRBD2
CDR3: ATQGRTIYAERGWQETQY

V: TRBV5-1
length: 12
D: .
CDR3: ASSLEGRNYGYT

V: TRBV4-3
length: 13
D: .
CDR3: ASSQAYQRVGEQY

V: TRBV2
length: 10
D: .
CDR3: ASSLDSEPQH

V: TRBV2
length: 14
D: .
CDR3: ASSELGTDYTGELF

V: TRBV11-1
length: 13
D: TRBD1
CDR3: ASSLRTGRSSPLH

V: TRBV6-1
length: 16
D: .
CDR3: ASSDFGRGVISNQPQH

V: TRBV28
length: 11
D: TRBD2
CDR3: ASTSAGGREQY

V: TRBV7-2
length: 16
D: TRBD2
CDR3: ASSLARLAGGSLNEQF

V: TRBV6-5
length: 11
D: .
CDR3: ASSYDPNTEAF

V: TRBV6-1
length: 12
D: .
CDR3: ASRIGQTGSPLH

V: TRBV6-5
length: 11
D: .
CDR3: ASTRQANEKLF

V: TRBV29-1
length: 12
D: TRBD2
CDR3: SVGAGGPTDTQY

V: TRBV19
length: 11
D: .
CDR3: ASSLPPGNTQY

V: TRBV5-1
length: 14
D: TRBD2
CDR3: ASSRTSGPMDNEQF

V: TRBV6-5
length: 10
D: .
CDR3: ASSPNGDTQY

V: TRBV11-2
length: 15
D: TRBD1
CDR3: ASSLGQGPPMNTEAF

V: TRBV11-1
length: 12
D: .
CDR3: ASSLWDATDTQY

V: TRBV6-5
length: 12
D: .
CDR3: ASSRAGRTGELF

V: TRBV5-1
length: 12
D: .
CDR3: ASSTTGSSYEQY

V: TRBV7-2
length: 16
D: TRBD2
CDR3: ASSLVVGLAGAYYEQY

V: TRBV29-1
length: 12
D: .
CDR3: SVDSDKAIDTQY

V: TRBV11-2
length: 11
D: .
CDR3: ASKKADSYEQY

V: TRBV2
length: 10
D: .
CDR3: ASRIMNTEAF

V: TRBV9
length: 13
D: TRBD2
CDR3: ASSVSGRATDTQY

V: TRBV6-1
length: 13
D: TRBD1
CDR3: ASSDPGGSNQPQH

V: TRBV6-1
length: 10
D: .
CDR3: ASSAVNYGYT

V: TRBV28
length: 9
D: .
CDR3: ASSLEGERF

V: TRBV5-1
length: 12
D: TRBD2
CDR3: ASSLGTSDETQY

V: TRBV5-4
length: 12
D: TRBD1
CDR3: ASSLFDRGETQY

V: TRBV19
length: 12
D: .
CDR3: ASSRASSNQPQH

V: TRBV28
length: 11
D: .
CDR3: ASLDSEGYGYT

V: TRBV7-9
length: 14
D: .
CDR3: ASSTAGAAGNYGYT

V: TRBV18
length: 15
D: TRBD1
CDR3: ASSPQNTQGAHREQY

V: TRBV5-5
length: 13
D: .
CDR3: ASSLNPTHNQPQH

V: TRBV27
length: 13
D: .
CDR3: ASSFRRQVNTEAF

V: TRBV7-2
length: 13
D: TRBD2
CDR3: ASSPLAGASYEQY

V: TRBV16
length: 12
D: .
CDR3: ASSPRDITYEQY